Only a few counts were recorded for the clone carrying this T cell receptor (beta chain). What it binds is not known. This sample is drawn from a study of T cell repertoires in cytomegalovirus infection. TCRdb recomputed calls from the reads with MiXCR, one row per CDR3 protein. The sample shows approximately 310,000 distinct CDR3 sequences, 20% to 25% of them seen only once. The germline gives CDR1 LNHDA, CDR2 SQIVND (reference sequence). The CDR3 covers 15 residues. Trimming cost V 1 base and J 4 bases, with 14 bases left between them. The source was cultured PBMCs, collected from culture after CMV antigen stimulation. The TCR comes from a human donor in good health (CMV status not recorded). Some clones in this sample may be carry-over from other donors' samples. The chain uses TRBV19 and TRBJ2-7; tentatively, D is TRBD1 (6 bases). The CDR3 reads CASSIGTGPGYEQYF. The CDR3 bases are TGTGCCAGTAGTATAGGAACAGGGCCGGGGTACGAGCAGTACTTC.